The clone carrying this T cell receptor (beta chain) occurred a few times. The antigen is unknown. MiXCR, run by TCRdb on the 5' RACE reads, gives a single entry per CDR3 protein. The table shows 100,000 to 150,000 distinct CDR3 sequences, with 8.9% occurring only once. Germline lookup yields CDR1 SGHVS and CDR2 FQNEAQ. Trimming pared 1 base from V and 3 bases from J, leaving 12 bases between. The CDR3 runs to 15 residues. The sample originates from a study of T cells after yellow fever vaccination. Study results and caveats: The study found a weaker secondary response that peaked faster, day 5 versus 15.

The sequencing used CD8+ T cells sorted from PBMCs, collected on the day of the yellow fever booster vaccination. This clonotype originated in a man aged 18 to 30 who received the YFV17D yellow fever vaccine. V and J are TRBV7-8 and TRBJ1-1, with D possibly TRBD1 on 5 matching bases. The CDR3 coding sequence is TGTGCCAGCAGCTTAGGGGGCGGAGGGGACACTGAAGCTTTCTTT. Translation gives CASSLGGGGDTEAFF.